The next 8 T cell receptor beta chains were all read from a single sample in a study of T-cell memory formation after mild COVID-19. TCRdb used MiXCR to reprocess the 5' RACE reads, holding one entry per CDR3 protein. This sample has about 470,000 distinct CDR3 sequences, with roughly 25% found just once. Input material: PBMCs or a T cell subset sorted from them (not recorded which). The receptors originated from an adult woman who had mild COVID-19 (a few samples of this study predate the infection). Cell type and time point are not known.

This clonotype was picked up a small number of times. The rearrangement links TRBV5-1 to TRBJ2-1; tentative D call: TRBD1 (6 bases). The CDR3 covers 14 residues. Germline assignment: CDR1 SGHRS and CDR2 YFSETQ. The V end lost 2 bases, the J end lost 6 bases, and 12 bases lay between the germline ends. This CDR3 reads CASSFPRTANEQFF. The CDR3 nucleotides read TGCGCCAGCAGCTTTCCAAGGACAGCCAATGAGCAGTTCTTC.

This chain uses TRBV12-3 or TRBV12-4 with TRBJ2-1; perhaps TRBD2 as D (6 bases). This CDR3 has 13 residues. V lost 6 bases, J lost 7 bases, and 13 bases lay in between. The CDR3 nucleotides are TGTGCCAGCAGCACAACGGGAGAAAATGAGCAGTTCTTC. Amino acid sequence: CASSTTGENEQFF.

The chain recombines TRBV18 with TRBJ2-5; 14 nucleotides match TRBD2. Losses at the gene ends were 2 bases for V and 4 bases for J; bases not matched to a gene: 6. The germline gives CDR1 KGHSH, CDR2 LQKENI. This CDR3 is 17 amino acids long. CDR3 residues: CASSPLGTSGSGETQYF. CDR3 nucleotide sequence: TGTGCCAGCTCACCATTGGGGACTAGCGGGAGTGGAGAGACCCAGTACTTC.

The CDR3 sequence: CSARDRGQGTEAFF. The DNA of the CDR3 is TGCAGTGCTAGAGATCGGGGACAGGGAACTGAAGCTTTCTTT. The chain links TRBV20-1 to TRBJ1-1, with 9 nucleotides matching TRBD1. The CDR3 runs to 14 residues. The germline CDR1 and CDR2 sequences are DFQATT and SNEGSKA (reference sequence). Trimming cost V 0 bases and J 5 bases; bases outside gene matches: 4.

This clonotype was seen a handful of times. V is TRBV7-3 and J is TRBJ2-7; 7 bases align to TRBD1. Germline lookup yields CDR1 SGHTA and CDR2 FQGTGA. V was clipped by 2 bases and J by 5 bases; unmatched bases: 6. The CDR3 contains 14 residues. The CDR3 DNA sequence: TGTGCCAGCAGCTTATCTCCCGGGACAGACGAGCAGTACTTC. This gives the protein CASSLSPGTDEQYF.

DNA of the CDR3: TGTGCATTTATTTTCCTGGGACAGGGCACTGAAGCTTTCTTT. Protein: CAFIFLGQGTEAFF. The gene calls are TRBV2 and TRBJ1-1, with TRBD1 matching 9 bases. The length of the CDR3 is 14 residues. Germline values: CDR1 SNHLY, CDR2 FYNNEI.

The chain has TRBV7-9 and TRBJ2-7; D possibly corresponds to TRBD1 (6 bases). Germline CDR1 and CDR2: SEHNR and FQNEAQ (reference sequence). V dropped 5 bases and J dropped 6 bases, with 17 bases sitting between them. CDR3 size: 14 residues. CDR3 DNA sequence: TGTGCCAGCAGCCCAGAGACAGGACCTCGCGAGCAGTACTTC. Translated, it gives CASSPETGPREQYF.

This clonotype was seen a few times. This chain connects TRBV7-2 to TRBJ2-7, with 8 bases fitting TRBD1. J lost 2 bases, V lost 5 bases, and 8 bases had no gene match. This CDR3 region has 15 residues. Germline V gene data show CDR1 as SGHTA and CDR2 as FQGNSA. In DNA form, the CDR3 reads TGTGCCAGCAGCGAATCCTCGGACAGGGCCTACGAGCAGTACTTC. Its translation is CASSESSDRAYEQYF. Full variable domain (remainder filled in from reference TRBV7-2 and TRBJ2-7): GAGVSQSPSNKVTEKGKDVELRCDPISGHTALYWYRQSLGQGLEFLIYFQGNSAPDKSGLPSDRFSAERTGGSVSTLTIQRTQQEDSAVYLCASSESSDRAYEQYFGPGTRLTVT.